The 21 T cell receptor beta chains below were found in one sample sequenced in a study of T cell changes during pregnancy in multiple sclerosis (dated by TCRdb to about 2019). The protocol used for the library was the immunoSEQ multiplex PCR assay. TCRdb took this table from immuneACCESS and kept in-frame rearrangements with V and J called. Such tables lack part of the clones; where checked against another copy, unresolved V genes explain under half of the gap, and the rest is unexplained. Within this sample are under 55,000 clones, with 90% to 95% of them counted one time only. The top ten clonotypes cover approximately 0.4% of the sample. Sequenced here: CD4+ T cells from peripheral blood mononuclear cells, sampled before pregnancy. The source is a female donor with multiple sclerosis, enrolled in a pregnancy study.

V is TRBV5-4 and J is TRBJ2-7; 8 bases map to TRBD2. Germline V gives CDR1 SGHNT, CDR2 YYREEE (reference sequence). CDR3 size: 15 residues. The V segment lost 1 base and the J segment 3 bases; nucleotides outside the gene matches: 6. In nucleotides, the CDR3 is TGTGCCAGCAGCTTGTCGGCGGGAGGAAGCTACGAGCAGTACTTC. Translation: CASSLSAGGSYEQYF.

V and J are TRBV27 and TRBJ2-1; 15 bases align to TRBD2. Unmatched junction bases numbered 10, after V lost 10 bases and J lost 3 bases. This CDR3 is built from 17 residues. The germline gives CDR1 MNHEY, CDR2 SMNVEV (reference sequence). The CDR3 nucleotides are TGTGCCACTATGGGACTAGCGGGGGGCCCGGGCTACAATGAGCAGTTCTTC. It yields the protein CATMGLAGGPGYNEQFF.

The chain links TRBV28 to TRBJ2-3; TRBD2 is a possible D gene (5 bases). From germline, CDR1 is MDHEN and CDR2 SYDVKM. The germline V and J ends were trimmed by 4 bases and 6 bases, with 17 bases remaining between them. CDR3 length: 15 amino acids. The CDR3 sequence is CASSSPWGSEDTQYF. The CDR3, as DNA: TGTGCCAGCAGTTCTCCTTGGGGTAGCGAGGATACGCAGTATTTT.

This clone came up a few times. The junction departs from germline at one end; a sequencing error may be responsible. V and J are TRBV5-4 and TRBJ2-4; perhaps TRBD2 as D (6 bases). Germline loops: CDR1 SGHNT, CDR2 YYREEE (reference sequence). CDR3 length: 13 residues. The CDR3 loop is CASSLEQLGGVNF. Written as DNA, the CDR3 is TGTGCCAGCAGCTTGGAACAGTTGGGAGGTGTGAACTTC.

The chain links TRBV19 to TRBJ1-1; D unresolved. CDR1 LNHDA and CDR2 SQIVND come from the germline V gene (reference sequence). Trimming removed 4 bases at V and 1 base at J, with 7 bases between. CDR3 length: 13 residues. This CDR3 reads CASSTGGNTEAFF. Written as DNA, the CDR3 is TGTGCCAGTAGTACCGGCGGGAACACTGAAGCTTTCTTT.

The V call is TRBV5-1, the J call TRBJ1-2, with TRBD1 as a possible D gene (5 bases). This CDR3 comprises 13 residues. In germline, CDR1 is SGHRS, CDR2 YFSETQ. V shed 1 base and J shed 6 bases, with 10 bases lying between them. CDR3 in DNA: TGCGCCAGCAGCTTGCAGGGAGGGGATGGCTACACCTTC. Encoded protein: CASSLQGGDGYTF.

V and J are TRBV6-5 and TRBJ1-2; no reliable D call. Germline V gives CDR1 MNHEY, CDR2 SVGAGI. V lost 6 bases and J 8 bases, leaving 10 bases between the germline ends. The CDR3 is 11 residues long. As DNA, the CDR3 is TGTGCCAGCAGCGGACGGGGAGGCTACACCTTC. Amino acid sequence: CASSGRGGYTF.

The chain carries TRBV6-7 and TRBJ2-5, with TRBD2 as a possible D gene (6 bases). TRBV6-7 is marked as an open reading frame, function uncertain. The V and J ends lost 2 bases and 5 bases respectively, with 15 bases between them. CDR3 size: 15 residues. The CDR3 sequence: CASSYRGRGVETQYF. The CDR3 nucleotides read TGTGCCAGCAGTTACCGGGGGAGAGGTGTTGAGACCCAGTACTTC.

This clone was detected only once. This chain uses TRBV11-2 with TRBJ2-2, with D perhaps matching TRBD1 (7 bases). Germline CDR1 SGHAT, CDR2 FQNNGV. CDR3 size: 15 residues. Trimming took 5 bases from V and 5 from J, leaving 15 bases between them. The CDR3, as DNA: TGTGCCAGCAGCCTCAGGGGGAGGACGACCGGGGAGCTGTTTTTT. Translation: CASSLRGRTTGELFF.

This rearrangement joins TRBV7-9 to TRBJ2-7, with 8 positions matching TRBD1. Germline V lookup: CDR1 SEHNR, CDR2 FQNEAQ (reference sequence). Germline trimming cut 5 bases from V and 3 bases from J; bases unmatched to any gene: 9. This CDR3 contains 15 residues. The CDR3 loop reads CASSPRTGKGYEQYF. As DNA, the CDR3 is TGTGCCAGCAGCCCAAGGACAGGGAAAGGCTACGAGCAGTACTTC.

Here the CDR3 DNA reads TGTGCCTGGACCAACGGGGGGGAATCACCCCTCCACTTT. It is translated as CAWTNGGESPLHF. The chain couples TRBV30 to TRBJ1-6, with D perhaps TRBD1 (5 bases). Trimming pared 4 bases from V and 10 bases from J, leaving 14 bases between. Per germline, CDR1 GTSNPN and CDR2 SVGIG (reference sequence). The CDR3 is 13 amino acids.

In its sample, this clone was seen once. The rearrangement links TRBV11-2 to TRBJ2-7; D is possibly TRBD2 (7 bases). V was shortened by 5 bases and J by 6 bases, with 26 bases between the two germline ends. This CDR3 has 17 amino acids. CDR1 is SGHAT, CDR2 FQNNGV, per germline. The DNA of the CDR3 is TGTGCCAGCAGCGCCTGGGGGAGGGGGGGATTTGCTCGCGAGCAGTACTTC. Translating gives CASSAWGRGGFAREQYF.

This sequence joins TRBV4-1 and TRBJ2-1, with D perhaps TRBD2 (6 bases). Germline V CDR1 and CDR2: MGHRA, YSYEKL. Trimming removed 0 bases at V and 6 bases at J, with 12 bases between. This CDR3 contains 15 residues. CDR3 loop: CASSQDGGNRNEQFF. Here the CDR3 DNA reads TGCGCCAGCAGCCAAGACGGGGGAAACCGCAATGAGCAGTTCTTC.

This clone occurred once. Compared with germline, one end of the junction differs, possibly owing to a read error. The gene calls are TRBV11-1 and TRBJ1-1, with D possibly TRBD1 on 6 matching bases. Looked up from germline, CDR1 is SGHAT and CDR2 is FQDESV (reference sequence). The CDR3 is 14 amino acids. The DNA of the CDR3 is TGTGCCAGCAGCTTAGCGGGGGCTGAGCCTCGAAGATCCTTT. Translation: CASSLAGAEPRRSF.

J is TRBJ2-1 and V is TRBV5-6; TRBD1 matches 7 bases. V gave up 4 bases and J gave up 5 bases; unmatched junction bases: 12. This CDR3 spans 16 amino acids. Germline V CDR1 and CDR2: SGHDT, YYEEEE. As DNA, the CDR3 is TGTGCCAGCAGCCAGGGGGTGGGAGTTCGAAACAATGAGCAGTTCTTC. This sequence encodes CASSQGVGVRNNEQFF. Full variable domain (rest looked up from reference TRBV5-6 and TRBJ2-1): DAGVTQSPTHLIKTRGQQVTLRCSPKSGHDTVSWYQQALGQGPQFIFQYYEEEERQRGNFPDRFSGHQFPNYSSELNVNALLLGDSALYLCASSQGVGVRNNEQFFGPGTRLTVL.

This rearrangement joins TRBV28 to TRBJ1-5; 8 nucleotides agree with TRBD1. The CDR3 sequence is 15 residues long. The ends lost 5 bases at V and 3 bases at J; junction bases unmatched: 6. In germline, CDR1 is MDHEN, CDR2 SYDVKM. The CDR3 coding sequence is TGTGCCAGCAGTAAAGGGACAGGAGCCAATCAGCCCCAGCATTTT. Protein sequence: CASSKGTGANQPQHF.

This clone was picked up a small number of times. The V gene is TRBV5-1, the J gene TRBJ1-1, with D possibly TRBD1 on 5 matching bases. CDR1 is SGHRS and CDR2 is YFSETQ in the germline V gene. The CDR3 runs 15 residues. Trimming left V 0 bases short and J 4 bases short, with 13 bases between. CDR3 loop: CASSLEVGGGTEAFF. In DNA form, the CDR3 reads TGCGCCAGCAGCTTGGAGGTCGGGGGAGGCACTGAAGCTTTCTTT.

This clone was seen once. The chain's CDR3 is CASSRPSGRVSTDTQYF. The CDR3 DNA reads as TGTGCCAGCAGCCGCCCTAGCGGGAGGGTTAGCACAGATACGCAGTATTTT. The rearrangement links TRBV7-9 to TRBJ2-3, with 12 bases aligning to TRBD2. The CDR3 extends over 17 amino acids. The junction had 6 bases not matched to a gene; V was cut back by 5 bases and J by 0 bases. Germline V gene lookup returns CDR1 SEHNR and CDR2 FQNEAQ (reference sequence).

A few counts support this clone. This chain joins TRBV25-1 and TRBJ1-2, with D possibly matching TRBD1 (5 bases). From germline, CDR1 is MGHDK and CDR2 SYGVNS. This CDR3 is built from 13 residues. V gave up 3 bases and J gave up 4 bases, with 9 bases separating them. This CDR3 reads CASSEPGIYGYTF. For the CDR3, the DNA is TGTGCCAGCAGTGAGCCAGGGATCTATGGCTACACCTTC.

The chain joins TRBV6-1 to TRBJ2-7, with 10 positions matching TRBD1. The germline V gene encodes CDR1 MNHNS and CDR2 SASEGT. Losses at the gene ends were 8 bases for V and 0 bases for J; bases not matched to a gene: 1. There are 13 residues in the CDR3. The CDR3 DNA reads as TGTGCCAGCGGGACAGGGGCCTCCTACGAGCAGTACTTC. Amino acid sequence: CASGTGASYEQYF.

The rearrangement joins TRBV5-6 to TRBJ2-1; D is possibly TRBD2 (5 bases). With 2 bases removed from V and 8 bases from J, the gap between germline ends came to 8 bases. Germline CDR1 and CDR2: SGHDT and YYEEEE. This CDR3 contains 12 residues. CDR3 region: CASSFARDEQFF. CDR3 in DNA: TGTGCCAGCAGCTTCGCGCGGGATGAGCAGTTCTTC. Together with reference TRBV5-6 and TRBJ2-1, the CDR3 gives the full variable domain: DAGVTQSPTHLIKTRGQQVTLRCSPKSGHDTVSWYQQALGQGPQFIFQYYEEEERQRGNFPDRFSGHQFPNYSSELNVNALLLGDSALYLCASSFARDEQFFGPGTRLTVL.